The 7 T cell receptor beta chains presented below share a single source sample, sequenced in a study of blood T cell repertoires in COVID-19. The method was immunoSEQ multiplex PCR; TCRdb's version includes in-frame clones alone and lacks a portion of them. The data show approximately 400,000 clones, about 88% seen once. The specimen was PBMCs or T cells enriched from blood (not recorded which). The receptors originated from a young woman who had recovered from COVID-19.

V is TRBV2 and J is TRBJ1-4, with 7 bases lining up with TRBD1. The trim removed 5 bases at V and 8 bases at J, leaving 5 bases unmatched. The CDR3 has 13 residues. CDR1 is SNHLY, CDR2 FYNNEI, per germline. This chain's CDR3 is CASSRDSKEKLFF. CDR3 sequence (DNA): TGTGCCAGCAGTCGGGACAGTAAGGAAAAACTGTTTTTT.

CDR3 coding DNA: TGTGCCAGCAGACTCGTAGATGAGCAGTTCTTC. Its protein is CASRLVDEQFF. The chain carries TRBV12-3 or TRBV12-4 and TRBJ2-1; D not certain. The CDR3 sequence is 11 residues long. V was cut by 6 bases and J by 8 bases, with 8 bases left in between.

V gene TRBV18 combines with J gene TRBJ1-1, with TRBD1 as a possible D gene (5 bases). In germline, CDR1 is KGHSH, CDR2 LQKENI. This CDR3 is 15 amino acids long. Trimming stripped 3 bases from V and 6 bases from J, with 17 bases between. This chain's CDR3 is CASSPKSEGTSEAFF. CDR3 in DNA: TGTGCCAGCTCACCGAAATCGGAGGGGACCTCTGAAGCTTTCTTT.

This clone has a single count. The chain couples TRBV3-1 (or the pseudogene TRBV3-2) to TRBJ2-5; 11 bases fit TRBD2. CDR3 length: 14 residues. V was pared by 8 bases and J by 0 bases, with 2 bases of the junction left unmatched. Germline V gene sequence: CDR1 LGHDT, CDR2 YNNKEL (reference sequence). The CDR3 is CASQGLADQETQYF. As DNA, the CDR3 is TGTGCCAGCCAGGGACTAGCGGACCAAGAGACCCAGTACTTC.

The chain employs TRBV7-9 and TRBJ1-2; TRBD1 aligns across 7 bases. The CDR3 sequence is 14 residues long. Losses at the gene ends were 5 bases for V and 8 bases for J; bases not matched to a gene: 11. CDR1 is SEHNR, CDR2 FQNEAQ, per germline (reference sequence). The CDR3 sequence: CASSRLEGASGYTF. As DNA, the CDR3 is TGTGCCAGCAGCCGTCTCGAGGGGGCGTCCGGCTACACCTTC. Drawing the rest from reference TRBV7-9 and TRBJ1-2, the complete variable domain is DTGVSQNPRHKITKRGQNVTFRCDPISEHNRLYWYRQTLGQGPEFLTYFQNEAQLEKSRLLSDRFSAERPKGSFSTLEIQRTEQGDSAMYLCASSRLEGASGYTFGSGTRLTVV.

The chain employs TRBV3-1 (or the pseudogene TRBV3-2) and TRBJ2-5; TRBD2 might be the D (6 bases). The CDR3 covers 13 residues. V lost 4 bases and J lost 2, with 8 bases in between. Germline loops: CDR1 LGHDT, CDR2 YNNKEL (reference sequence). CDR3 in amino acids: CASSPGSQETQYF. The DNA of the CDR3 is TGTGCCAGCAGCCCCGGGAGTCAAGAGACCCAGTACTTC.

The genes are TRBV18 and TRBJ2-2; D perhaps matches TRBD1 (6 bases). This CDR3 has 16 amino acids. The germline CDR1 and CDR2 sequences are KGHSH and LQKENI. V was trimmed by 1 base and J by 5 bases, leaving 14 bases between them. The CDR3 region is CASSPRAGANTGELFF. The CDR3 nucleotides read TGTGCCAGCTCACCACGGGCAGGGGCTAATACCGGGGAGCTGTTTTTT.